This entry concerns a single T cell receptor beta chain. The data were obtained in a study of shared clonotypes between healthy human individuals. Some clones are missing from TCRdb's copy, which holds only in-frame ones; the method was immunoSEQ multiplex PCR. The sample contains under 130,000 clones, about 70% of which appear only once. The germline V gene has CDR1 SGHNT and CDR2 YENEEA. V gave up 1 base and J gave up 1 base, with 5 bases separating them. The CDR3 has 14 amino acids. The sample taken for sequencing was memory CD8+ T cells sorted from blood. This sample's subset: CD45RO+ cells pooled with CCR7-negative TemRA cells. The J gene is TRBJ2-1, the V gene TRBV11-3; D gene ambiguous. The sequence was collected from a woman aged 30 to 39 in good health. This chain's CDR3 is CASSLGRSYNEQFF. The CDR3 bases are TGTGCCAGCAGCTTAGGACGTTCCTACAATGAGCAGTTCTTC.